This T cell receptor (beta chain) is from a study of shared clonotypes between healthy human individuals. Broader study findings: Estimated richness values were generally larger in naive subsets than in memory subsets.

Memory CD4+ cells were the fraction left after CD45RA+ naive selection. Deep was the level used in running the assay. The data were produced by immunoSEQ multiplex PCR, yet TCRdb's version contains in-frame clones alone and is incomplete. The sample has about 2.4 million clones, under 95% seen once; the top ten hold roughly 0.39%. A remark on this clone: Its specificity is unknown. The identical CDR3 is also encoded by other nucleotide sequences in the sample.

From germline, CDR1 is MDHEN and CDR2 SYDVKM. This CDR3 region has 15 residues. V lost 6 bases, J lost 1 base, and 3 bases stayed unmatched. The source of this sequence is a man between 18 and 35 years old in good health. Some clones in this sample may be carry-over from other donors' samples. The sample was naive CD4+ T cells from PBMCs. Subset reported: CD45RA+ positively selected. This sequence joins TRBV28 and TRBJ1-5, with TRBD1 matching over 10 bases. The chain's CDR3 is CASRTTGGSNQPQHF. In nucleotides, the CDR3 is TGTGCCAGCAGGACGACAGGGGGCAGCAATCAGCCCCAGCATTTT.